This entry lists 14 T cell receptor beta chains sequenced from one sample in a study of T-cell memory formation after mild COVID-19. TCRdb re-called the 5' RACE reads through MiXCR, storing one row per CDR3 protein. This sample yields 280,000 or so distinct CDR3 sequences, of which approximately 7.6% are seen a single time; roughly 22% belongs to the top ten. Sequenced input: PBMCs or a T cell subset sorted from them (not recorded which). These receptors were taken from a man aged 18 to 29 who had mild COVID-19 (a few samples of this study predate the infection). Cell type and time point are not known.

The rearrangement links TRBV6-6 to TRBJ1-4; tentative D call: TRBD1 (5 bases). Germline assignment: CDR1 MNHNY and CDR2 SVGAGI (reference sequence). CDR3 size: 15 residues. The germline V and J ends were trimmed by 6 bases and 5 bases, with 16 bases remaining between them. As DNA, the CDR3 is TGTGCCAGCAGCCCCCCCGGGACCCCGAATGAAAAACTGTTTTTT. Translating it yields CASSPPGTPNEKLFF.

This clonotype was picked up a small number of times. The J gene is TRBJ2-1, the V gene TRBV6-2 or TRBV6-3, with 8 bases matching TRBD2. V was pared by 2 bases and J by 6 bases, with 9 bases of the junction left unmatched. This CDR3 is built from 16 residues. CDR1 MNHEY and CDR2 SVGEGT come from the germline V gene. CDR3 residues: CASSYRLTGGFNEQFF. The DNA of the CDR3 is TGTGCCAGCAGTTACCGGTTGACGGGGGGGTTCAATGAGCAGTTCTTC.

The gene calls are TRBV7-2 and TRBJ2-3; the match to TRBD2 covers 8 bases. The germline gives CDR1 SGHTA, CDR2 FQGNSA. The CDR3 loop spans 16 amino acids. V lost 3 bases and J lost 6; bases outside the gene matches: 11. This chain's CDR3 is CASSFAGGAHSDTQYF. The CDR3, as DNA: TGTGCCAGCAGCTTTGCCGGGGGGGCCCACTCGGATACGCAGTATTTT. Full variable domain (remainder filled in from reference TRBV7-2 and TRBJ2-3): GAGVSQSPSNKVTEKGKDVELRCDPISGHTALYWYRQSLGQGLEFLIYFQGNSAPDKSGLPSDRFSAERTGGSVSTLTIQRTQQEDSAVYLCASSFAGGAHSDTQYFGPGTRLTVL.

This clonotype was seen only a few times. The V call is TRBV7-8, the J call TRBJ1-4; D perhaps matches TRBD1 (5 bases). Germline CDR1 SGHVS, CDR2 FQNEAQ. Trimming left V 1 base short and J 8 bases short, with 11 bases between. The CDR3 runs 14 residues. CDR3 protein: CASSLGGRREKLFF. CDR3 DNA: TGTGCCAGCAGCTTAGGGGGGAGGAGGGAAAAACTGTTTTTT.

The chain is built from TRBV6-6 and TRBJ1-4, with 7 bases identical to TRBD1. Germline V lookup: CDR1 MNHNY, CDR2 SVGAGI (reference sequence). J was trimmed by 3 bases and V by 10 bases; bases with no gene match: 8. This CDR3 comprises 14 residues. The CDR3 protein is CATNSRGANEKLFF. CDR3 coding DNA: TGTGCCACCAACTCCAGGGGGGCTAATGAAAAACTGTTTTTT.

This clonotype was detected ten times or more. The chain links TRBV5-1 to TRBJ2-1; 9 nucleotides agree with TRBD1. CDR1 and CDR2 from the germline V gene are SGHRS and YFSETQ. The junction had 13 bases not matched to a gene; V was cut back by 6 bases and J by 9 bases. The CDR3 contains 15 residues. The CDR3 region has the DNA TGCGCCAGCACCGTCCCGGGACAGGGACAGGGTGAGCAGTTCTTC. It specifies CASTVPGQGQGEQFF.

Turning to this clonotype: It may be a read error: a sequence one base away is much more abundant. This sequence joins TRBV20-1 and TRBJ1-3; no clear D. Per the germline V gene, CDR1 is DFQATT and CDR2 is SNEGSKA (reference sequence). The CDR3 is 14 amino acids. The CDR3 loop is CSAREGSSGNIIYF. The CDR3 bases are TGCAGTGCTAGAGAGGGCAGCTCTGGAAACATCATATATTTT.

This rearrangement joins TRBV20-1 to TRBJ2-7; D remains unclear. V was shortened by 3 bases and J by 4 bases, with 16 bases between the two germline ends. This CDR3 has 14 residues. Germline assignment: CDR1 DFQATT and CDR2 SNEGSKA (reference sequence). CDR3 nucleotide sequence: TGCAGTGCTAGGGCGGTAGACACCAAATACGAGCAGTACTTC. Amino acids: CSARAVDTKYEQYF.

This clonotype was recorded a few times. The chain couples TRBV5-1 to TRBJ1-2; no definite D call. This CDR3 has 16 residues. CDR1 SGHRS and CDR2 YFSETQ come from the germline V gene. Trimming removed 0 bases from V and 4 bases from J, with 16 bases in between. CDR3 protein: CASSLGAFIRSYGYTF. Written as DNA, the CDR3 is TGCGCCAGCAGCTTGGGCGCCTTCATAAGAAGCTATGGCTACACCTTC.

The V and J genes are TRBV20-1 and TRBJ1-5; D gene ambiguous. V lost 6 bases and J 0 bases, leaving 9 bases between the germline ends. Germline V gene data show CDR1 as DFQATT and CDR2 as SNEGSKA (reference sequence). This CDR3 is built from 13 residues. CDR3 DNA: TGCAGTGCCACTAGGTATAGCAATCAGCCCCAGCATTTT. This gives the protein CSATRYSNQPQHF.

This clonotype has just a few counts. This sequence joins TRBV5-1 and TRBJ2-7; TRBD1 aligns across 7 bases. J gave up 2 bases and V 3 bases, and 2 bases lay outside the gene matches. This CDR3 comprises 13 residues. The germline CDR1 and CDR2 sequences are SGHRS and YFSETQ. The CDR3 coding sequence is TGCGCCAGCAGCTACCAGGGGGCCTACGAGCAGTACTTC. It yields the protein CASSYQGAYEQYF.

The chain joins TRBV27 to TRBJ2-7, with 10 bases identical to TRBD1. The CDR3 runs to 14 residues. V shed 4 bases and J 6 bases; nucleotides not matched to a gene: 6. Germline CDR1 is MNHEY and CDR2 is SMNVEV (reference sequence). CDR3 residues: CASSWTGGRVEQYF. The CDR3 DNA sequence: TGTGCCAGCAGTTGGACAGGGGGTAGGGTCGAGCAGTACTTC.

The sample holds many counts of this clonotype. V usage is TRBV7-8 and J usage is TRBJ2-6; unclear D gene. Trimming pared 5 bases from V and 0 bases from J, leaving 5 bases between. There are 14 residues in the CDR3. Germline V gene sequence: CDR1 SGHVS, CDR2 FQNEAQ. This CDR3 is CASSTFSGANVLTF. The CDR3 DNA follows: TGTGCCAGCAGCACTTTCTCTGGGGCCAACGTCCTGACTTTC.

This clonotype occurred a few times. The rearrangement links TRBV27 to TRBJ1-2; D might be TRBD1 (5 bases). There are 15 residues in the CDR3. The V end was cut by 2 bases, the J end by 0 bases, with 10 bases between. CDR1 and CDR2 (germline): MNHEY, SMNVEV (reference sequence). The DNA for the CDR3 is TGTGCCAGCAGTTTACAGGGCCGAGCTAACTATGGCTACACCTTC. Encoded protein: CASSLQGRANYGYTF.